This entry features one TCR beta chain sequence. This sample is drawn from a study of OX40 agonist ivuxolimab in advanced cancers. Profiled with immunoSEQ multiplex PCR; TCRdb holds only in-frame clones, not every one. This sample has some 43,000 clones; around 87% occur once, and the top ten carry about 15%. This clonotype was sampled from an adult with an advanced solid tumor such as melanoma, head and neck, liver or kidney cancer. Sequences were derived from CD4+ or CD8+ T cells sorted from blood, sampled in a trial of the OX40 agonist ivuxolimab.

The CDR3 here is CAISESSYEQYF. The CDR3 nucleotides read TGTGCCATCAGTGAGTCCTCCTACGAGCAGTACTTC. This rearrangement joins TRBV10-3 to TRBJ2-7; D ambiguous. The germline V gene has CDR1 ENHRY and CDR2 SYGVKD. Trimming took 0 bases from V and 0 from J, leaving 0 bases between them. CDR3 length: 12 amino acids.